The 19 T cell receptor beta chains below come from one sample, sequenced in a study of T cell clonotyping in hematopoietic cell transplantation. TCRdb keeps only in-frame clones here, not all; method: immunoSEQ multiplex PCR. The profile covers about 43,000 clones, with 95% appearing a single time and approximately 0.9% taken by the ten largest. Sample: peripheral blood mononuclear cells. These receptors all stem from a man aged 25-45 years in good health. Some clones in this sample may be carry-over from other donors' samples.

The genes are TRBV7-8 and TRBJ2-7; TRBD1 is a possible D gene (5 bases). Germline V CDR1 and CDR2: SGHVS, FQNEAQ. The CDR3 has 15 residues. V lost 3 bases and J 0 bases, leaving 12 bases between the germline ends. The CDR3 spells CASSLWGTSSYEQYF. CDR3 nucleotide sequence: TGTGCCAGCAGCTTGTGGGGCACGAGCTCCTACGAGCAGTACTTC.

The rearrangement joins TRBV19 to TRBJ2-7; tentative D call: TRBD2 (5 bases). CDR3 length: 15 residues. V was pared by 3 bases and J by 2 bases, with 14 bases between. Germline CDR1 and CDR2: LNHDA and SQIVND (reference sequence). The CDR3 sequence is CASSMDGVRAYEQYF. In DNA form, the CDR3 reads TGTGCCAGTAGTATGGATGGGGTGCGGGCCTACGAGCAGTACTTC.

The chain joins TRBV4-3 to TRBJ1-1, with TRBD1 matching 7 bases. CDR1 is LGHNA and CDR2 is YSLEER in the germline V gene. The CDR3 loop spans 17 amino acids. V lost 4 bases to trimming and J lost 0 bases; unmatched junction nucleotides: 11. As DNA, the CDR3 is TGCGCCAGCAGCCCAGCCTGGGGACAGCTAATGAACACTGAAGCTTTCTTT. Translating gives CASSPAWGQLMNTEAFF.

V and J are TRBV27 and TRBJ2-2, with TRBD2 as a possible D gene (6 bases). This CDR3 comprises 15 residues. V was shortened by 4 bases and J by 0 bases, with 9 bases between the two germline ends. In germline, CDR1 is MNHEY, CDR2 SMNVEV (reference sequence). The CDR3 spells CASSYGTANTGELFF. The CDR3 nucleotides are TGTGCCAGCAGTTACGGGACTGCGAACACCGGGGAGCTGTTTTTT.

The gene calls are TRBV20-1 and TRBJ2-3; D remains unclear. This CDR3 is built from 11 residues. Trimming stripped 3 bases from V and 4 bases from J, with 5 bases between. Germline assignment: CDR1 DFQATT and CDR2 SNEGSKA (reference sequence). The CDR3 here is CSARHPDTQYF. The CDR3 DNA sequence: TGCAGTGCTAGGCACCCAGATACGCAGTATTTT.

This chain connects TRBV6-1 to TRBJ2-3, with D possibly TRBD2 on 6 matching bases. V lost 4 bases and J lost 0, with 20 bases in between. The length of the CDR3 is 18 residues. Germline CDR1 reads MNHNS; CDR2 reads SASEGT. CDR3 protein: CASSATRTSFTSTDTQYF. Written as DNA, the CDR3 is TGTGCCAGCAGTGCTACCCGAACTAGCTTTACTAGCACAGATACGCAGTATTTT.

The chain is built from TRBV5-1 and TRBJ1-1; D call uncertain. Trimming removed 0 bases at V and 1 base at J, with 13 bases between. CDR1 and CDR2 (germline): SGHRS, YFSETQ. CDR3 size: 16 residues. The CDR3 protein is CASSLEGGLTNTEAFF. As DNA, the CDR3 is TGCGCCAGCAGCTTGGAGGGTGGGCTGACGAACACTGAAGCTTTCTTT. The whole variable domain, remainder taken from reference TRBV5-1 and TRBJ1-1, is KAGVTQTPRYLIKTRGQQVTLSCSPISGHRSVSWYQQTPGQGLQFLFEYFSETQRNKGNFPGRFSGRQFSNSRSEMNVSTLELGDSALYLCASSLEGGLTNTEAFFGQGTRLTVV.

V usage is TRBV19 and J usage is TRBJ1-2; unclear D gene. Germline V gene lookup returns CDR1 LNHDA and CDR2 SQIVND (reference sequence). V lost 6 bases and J 8 bases, leaving 13 bases between the germline ends. The CDR3 is 12 residues long. CDR3 sequence reads: CASRPRAWGYTF. CDR3 sequence (DNA): TGTGCCAGTAGGCCCCGCGCGTGGGGCTACACCTTC.

This chain joins TRBV7-8 and TRBJ1-5, with no clear D. With 8 bases removed from V and 3 bases from J, the gap between germline ends came to 14 bases. The CDR3 loop spans 14 amino acids. Germline V lookup: CDR1 SGHVS, CDR2 FQNEAQ. The CDR3 region is CASRSRGINQPQHF. The CDR3 nucleotides are TGTGCCAGCCGCTCCCGGGGAATCAATCAGCCCCAGCATTTT.

The chain employs TRBV9 and TRBJ2-3; 11 bases fit TRBD2. The germline V gene encodes CDR1 SGDLS and CDR2 YYNGEE. The CDR3 extends over 17 amino acids. Trimming cost V 3 bases and J 1 base; bases outside gene matches: 7. For the CDR3, the DNA is TGTGCCAGCAGCGGAAACCCGGGACTAGCGGGCACAGATACGCAGTATTTT. Encoded protein: CASSGNPGLAGTDTQYF.

This chain uses TRBV5-1 with TRBJ2-4, with TRBD2 as a possible D gene (7 bases). V was shortened by 3 bases and J by 8 bases, with 18 bases between the two germline ends. Germline V CDR1 and CDR2: SGHRS, YFSETQ. This CDR3 has 15 amino acids. The CDR3 region is CASSWEGKGVDIQYF. The CDR3 DNA is TGCGCCAGCAGCTGGGAGGGAAAGGGGGTTGACATTCAGTACTTC. The whole variable domain, filled in from reference TRBV5-1 and TRBJ2-4, reads KAGVTQTPRYLIKTRGQQVTLSCSPISGHRSVSWYQQTPGQGLQFLFEYFSETQRNKGNFPGRFSGRQFSNSRSEMNVSTLELGDSALYLCASSWEGKGVDIQYFGAGTRLSVL.

The sample holds one count of this clone. This sequence joins TRBV30 and TRBJ2-1; possibly TRBD1 or TRBD2 for D (5 bases each). This CDR3 region has 11 residues. Trimming left V 0 bases short and J 12 bases short, with 9 bases between. CDR1 is GTSNPN and CDR2 is SVGIG in the germline V gene (reference sequence). The CDR3, as DNA: TGTGCCTGGAGTGTACTGGGGACGCAGTTCTTC. This translates into CAWSVLGTQFF.

The rearrangement uses TRBV7-2 and TRBJ2-1, with D perhaps matching TRBD2 (6 bases). CDR3 size: 16 residues. The V end was cut by 1 base, the J end by 4 bases, with 14 bases between. Germline loops: CDR1 SGHTA, CDR2 FQGNSA. DNA of the CDR3: TGTGCCAGCAGCTTAGTACTAGCCGGCCTGTACAATGAGCAGTTCTTC. It translates to CASSLVLAGLYNEQFF.

This chain connects TRBV5-6 to TRBJ2-7, with D maybe TRBD2 (6 bases). There are 14 residues in the CDR3. V dropped 2 bases and J dropped 3 bases, with 12 bases sitting between them. Germline CDR1 SGHDT, CDR2 YYEEEE. The CDR3 DNA reads as TGTGCCAGCAGCTTTGCCAGGAGGGTCTACGAGCAGTACTTC. It encodes CASSFARRVYEQYF.

This chain joins TRBV5-8 and TRBJ2-3; D may be TRBD1 (5 bases). Germline CDR1 and CDR2: SGHTS and YDEGEE. Trimming took off 4 bases at V and 2 bases at J, with 11 bases between the two ends. This CDR3 spans 14 amino acids. This CDR3 is CASSQGRVTDTQYF. For the CDR3, the DNA is TGTGCCAGCAGCCAGGGAAGAGTCACAGATACGCAGTATTTT.

The chain couples TRBV6-1 to TRBJ2-7; D is unclear. In germline, CDR1 is MNHNS, CDR2 SASEGT. This CDR3 contains 14 residues. V was shortened by 6 bases and J by 0 bases, with 12 bases between the two germline ends. CDR3 nucleotides: TGTGCCAGCAGCTCTTTGGGCGCCTCCTACGAGCAGTACTTC. It is translated as CASSSLGASYEQYF.

The chain recombines TRBV29-1 with TRBJ2-7, with D unclear. V lost 4 bases, J lost 3 bases, and 4 bases lay in between. Germline-derived CDR1 and CDR2 are SQVTM and ANQGSEA. The CDR3 sequence is 10 residues long. CDR3 coding DNA: TGCAGCGTTGTAAGCTACGAGCAGTACTTC. This sequence encodes CSVVSYEQYF.

The CDR3 bases are TGTGCCAGCAGCTTAGAATGGGATGAGCAGTTCTTC. Its protein product is CASSLEWDEQFF. V is TRBV7-2 and J is TRBJ2-1; the D is unclear. Trimming took 1 base from V and 8 from J, leaving 6 bases between them. The CDR3 is 12 residues long. In germline, CDR1 is SGHTA, CDR2 FQGNSA.

The chain recombines TRBV27 with TRBJ2-7; 9 positions agree with TRBD1. Germline V lookup: CDR1 MNHEY, CDR2 SMNVEV (reference sequence). CDR3 length equals 15 residues. Germline trimming cut 6 bases from V and 3 bases from J; bases unmatched to any gene: 9. The DNA of the CDR3 is TGTGCCAGCAGCTTCACCGGGACAGGGATCTACGAGCAGTACTTC. Protein sequence: CASSFTGTGIYEQYF.